This T cell receptor beta chain was obtained from a study of cytomegalovirus exposure and HLA in healthy donors. Study conclusions and caveats: Among TCR beta chains, those listed as cytomegalovirus-associated numbered approximately 150.

As concerns this clone: Its antigen is currently unknown.

PCR involved 60 Vbeta and 13 Jbeta primers. TCRdb's copy holds only in-frame clones and misses some; the assay was immunoSEQ multiplex PCR. The data show around 210,000 clones, around 78% seen once. Germline trimming cut 10 bases from V and 3 bases from J; bases unmatched to any gene: 13. This CDR3 spans 16 amino acids. Germline V gives CDR1 WSHSY, CDR2 SAAADI. Sequencing was carried out using PBMCs. The origin of this receptor is a boy between 5 and 17 years old in good health and CMV-seronegative. The chain uses TRBV10-2 and TRBJ2-1, with 9 positions matching TRBD1. The CDR3 coding sequence is TGCGCCACCTTGGGGGACAGGGCTCTCTTCTACAATGAGCAGTTCTTC. As protein: CATLGDRALFYNEQFF.